The 27 T cell receptor beta chains below were found in one sample sequenced in a study of CD8 T cells in ankylosing spondylitis. Whole-study findings and limits: Characteristic, it appeared, of ankylosing spondylitis blood was a TCR beta motif of fewer than 10 highly homologous variants.

What these receptors recognize is not known. TCRdb passed the 5' RACE reads through MiXCR, listing each CDR3 protein once. The repertoire holds about 540,000 distinct CDR3 sequences, 9.5% to 15% seen once, with 6.5% to 7% in the top ten. Sequences were obtained from blood, either unsorted or a sorted T cell fraction (not recorded which). All receptors come from a male donor with ankylosing spondylitis.

This clonotype was found many times. The germline gene is not matched at one end of the junction; a read error may be the cause. V and J are TRBV5-1 and TRBJ2-2; 14 positions match TRBD2. This CDR3 comprises 16 residues. Germline V lookup: CDR1 SGHRS, CDR2 YFSETQ. The CDR3: CASSLGLAGVTGELFF. CDR3 sequence (DNA): TGTGCCAGCAGTTTGGGACTAGCGGGAGTCACCGGGGAGCTGTTTTTT. Looking up the rest from reference TRBV5-1 and TRBJ2-2 gives the full variable domain: KAGVTQTPRYLIKTRGQQVTLSCSPISGHRSVSWYQQTPGQGLQFLFEYFSETQRNKGNFPGRFSGRQFSNSRSEMNVSTLELGDSALYLCASSLGLAGVTGELFFGEGSRLTVL.

This clonotype was seen many times. This chain connects TRBV4-1 to TRBJ2-1, with TRBD1 as a possible D gene (5 bases). The length of the CDR3 is 14 residues. The V end was cut by 4 bases, the J end by 1 base, with 8 bases between. CDR1 is MGHRA and CDR2 is YSYEKL in the germline V gene. The CDR3 spells CASSPRQSYNEQFF. In DNA, the CDR3 is TGCGCCAGCAGCCCGAGACAGTCCTACAATGAGCAGTTCTTC.

This chain links TRBV11-3 with TRBJ1-6; D is ambiguous. This CDR3 region has 14 residues. CDR1 SGHNT and CDR2 YENEEA come from the germline V gene. Trimming removed 5 bases at V and 9 bases at J, with 14 bases between. CDR3 residues: CASSPGSGGSPLHF. The CDR3 bases are TGTGCCAGCAGCCCGGGATCCGGTGGTTCACCCCTCCACTTT.

The chain recombines TRBV12-3 or TRBV12-4 with TRBJ2-3, with 14 bases lining up with TRBD2. V lost 6 bases to trimming and J lost 0 bases; unmatched junction nucleotides: 8. The CDR3 contains 18 residues. In nucleotides, the CDR3 is TGTGCCAGCAGCCCGACTAGCGGGAGGGCCCCTAGCACAGATACGCAGTATTTT. Its protein product is CASSPTSGRAPSTDTQYF.

This clonotype was seen more than once but under ten times. V is TRBV5-1 and J is TRBJ2-5; TRBD1 aligns across 11 bases. CDR1 and CDR2 from the germline V gene are SGHRS and YFSETQ. J lost 5 bases, V lost 7 bases, and 7 bases had no gene match. This CDR3 is 14 amino acids long. Written as DNA, the CDR3 is TGCGCCAGCTACGGACAGGGGGCGTGGGAGACCCAGTACTTC. It specifies CASYGQGAWETQYF.

The V gene is TRBV7-8, the J gene TRBJ1-1; D call uncertain. Germline CDR1 reads SGHVS; CDR2 reads FQNEAQ. V lost 1 base and J 3 bases, leaving 21 bases between the germline ends. The CDR3 has 18 amino acids. The CDR3 here is CASSLVRFDKNTDTEAFF. Here the CDR3 DNA reads TGTGCCAGCAGCTTAGTCCGCTTCGACAAGAATACGGACACTGAAGCTTTCTTT.

V is TRBV28 and J is TRBJ2-1; possibly TRBD1 for D (5 bases). The CDR3 extends over 13 amino acids. V lost 5 bases, J lost 5 bases, and 10 bases lay in between. Germline V gene lookup returns CDR1 MDHEN and CDR2 SYDVKM. The CDR3, as DNA: TGTGCCAGCAGTCCCCGACAGAACAATGAGCAGTTCTTC. Its translation: CASSPRQNNEQFF.

The chain links TRBV19 to TRBJ2-6; D gene ambiguous. V was pared by 4 bases and J by 0 bases, with 7 bases between. The CDR3 totals 15 residues. Germline V lookup: CDR1 LNHDA, CDR2 SQIVND (reference sequence). CDR3 region: CASSKMGSGANVLTF. The DNA for the CDR3 is TGTGCCAGTAGTAAGATGGGCTCTGGGGCCAACGTCCTGACTTTC.

This clonotype has a single count. The CDR3 region is CSARFPGGANVLTF. The CDR3 coding sequence is TGCAGTGCTAGATTCCCAGGAGGGGCCAACGTCCTGACTTTC. The chain carries TRBV20-1 and TRBJ2-6; D unresolved. Germline V gene sequence: CDR1 DFQATT, CDR2 SNEGSKA (reference sequence). The CDR3 has 14 residues. The V gene lost 2 bases and the J gene lost 4 bases, with 9 bases spanning the gap.

This clonotype was detected only a few times. This chain uses TRBV27 with TRBJ1-5; perhaps TRBD1 as D (5 bases). CDR1 MNHEY and CDR2 SMNVEV come from the germline V gene (reference sequence). Trimming took off 6 bases at V and 2 bases at J, with 26 bases between the two ends. The CDR3 runs to 19 residues. As DNA, the CDR3 is TGTGCCAGCAGACAATATTGGCTTATCGGGGCGCTGGGCAATCAGCCCCAGCATTTT. It specifies CASRQYWLIGALGNQPQHF.

Regarding this clonotype: This may arise from a read error, as a much more abundant clone is one base away. The chain carries TRBV5-4 and TRBJ1-1, with 11 positions matching TRBD1. CDR1 and CDR2 (germline): SGHNT, YYREEE (reference sequence). Unmatched junction bases numbered 4, after V lost 3 bases and J lost 3 bases. The CDR3 covers 15 residues. The DNA for the CDR3 is TGTGCCAGCAGCTGGGGACAGGGGGTGGACACTGAAGCTTTCTTT. This encodes CASSWGQGVDTEAFF.

This clonotype was picked up a small number of times. This rearrangement joins TRBV11-2 to TRBJ2-3; D uncertain. The CDR3 is 12 residues long. Germline V gives CDR1 SGHAT, CDR2 FQNNGV. Trimming removed 5 bases from V and 8 bases from J, with 11 bases in between. For the CDR3, the DNA is TGTGCCAGCAGCAACCCGGGTTTTACGCAGTATTTT. It encodes CASSNPGFTQYF.

This clonotype was counted ten times or more. The rearrangement uses TRBV7-6 and TRBJ2-3; 11 bases are shared with TRBD2. Germline lookup yields CDR1 SGHVS and CDR2 FNYEAQ. The CDR3 is made up of 16 amino acids. V dropped 4 bases and J dropped 0; count of bases not matched to a gene: 3. Written as DNA, the CDR3 is TGTGCCAGCAGCTCCTGGACTAGCGGGAGCACAGATACGCAGTATTTT. This codes for CASSSWTSGSTDTQYF.

This clonotype has more than one count but fewer than ten. The V gene is TRBV5-5, the J gene TRBJ1-1, with D possibly TRBD1 on 5 matching bases. From germline, CDR1 is SGHKS and CDR2 YYEKEE (reference sequence). The germline V and J ends were trimmed by 4 bases and 0 bases, with 13 bases remaining between them. The CDR3 contains 15 residues. CDR3 nucleotide sequence: TGTGCCAGCAGCCTACCACAGGAGATGAACACTGAAGCTTTCTTT. It yields the protein CASSLPQEMNTEAFF. Full variable domain (missing parts from reference TRBV5-5 and TRBJ1-1): DAGVTQSPTHLIKTRGQQVTLRCSPISGHKSVSWYQQVLGQGPQFIFQYYEKEERGRGNFPDRFSARQFPNYSSELNVNALLLGDSALYLCASSLPQEMNTEAFFGQGTRLTVV.

The table lists this clonotype with a few counts. This chain uses TRBV24-1 with TRBJ2-2; 9 bases are shared with TRBD2. CDR1 KGHDR and CDR2 SFDVKD come from the germline V gene. CDR3 length: 15 residues. Germline trimming cut 5 bases from V and 2 bases from J; bases unmatched to any gene: 2. The chain's CDR3 is CATSGSGRNTGELFF. The CDR3, as DNA: TGTGCCACCAGTGGTAGCGGGAGAAACACCGGGGAGCTGTTTTTT.

This clonotype was counted a single time. This rearrangement joins TRBV7-9 to TRBJ1-3; D unclear. Germline V gene lookup returns CDR1 SEHNR and CDR2 FQNEAQ (reference sequence). The CDR3 has 14 residues. Trimming shortened V by 5 bases and J by 7 bases, and 15 bases separated the two germline ends. CDR3 DNA sequence: TGTGCCAGCAGCCCCTCTTTGGTCCCGAACACCATATATTTT. Translating gives CASSPSLVPNTIYF.

The gene calls are TRBV29-1 and TRBJ2-2; 7 bases agree with TRBD2. This CDR3 has 15 residues. Trimming cost V 6 bases and J 0 bases; bases outside gene matches: 7. Germline V gene data show CDR1 as SQVTM and CDR2 as ANQGSEA. The CDR3 here is CSVHTGGANTGELFF. Written as DNA, the CDR3 is TGCAGCGTCCACACGGGGGGAGCGAACACCGGGGAGCTGTTTTTT.

This clonotype was seen repeatedly, ten times or more. This chain uses TRBV29-1 with TRBJ2-5; possibly TRBD1 for D (5 bases). The germline gives CDR1 SQVTM, CDR2 ANQGSEA. The CDR3 spans 16 residues. The V end lost 0 bases, the J end lost 1 base, and 15 bases lay between the germline ends. In DNA, the CDR3 is TGCAGCGTTGAAGATCTTCGGACACCTACCCAAGAGACCCAGTACTTC. This gives the protein CSVEDLRTPTQETQYF.

This clonotype was seen a handful of times. This chain links TRBV4-2 with TRBJ2-2; a possible D gene is TRBD2 (6 bases). The CDR3 runs 14 residues. Germline values: CDR1 LGHNA, CDR2 YNFKEQ. The V end lost 1 base, the J end lost 10 bases, and 13 bases lay between the germline ends. The CDR3 sequence is CASSQGRGREELFF. CDR3 in DNA: TGTGCCAGCAGCCAAGGGCGGGGCAGGGAGGAGCTGTTTTTT.

The V and J genes are TRBV6-4 and TRBJ1-4, with D unclear. Germline V CDR1 and CDR2: MRHNA, SNTAGT. Trimming left V 5 bases short and J 8 bases short, with 12 bases between. The CDR3 totals 13 residues. CDR3 bases: TGTGCCAGCAGTTACGAGCGCGGCGAAAAACTGTTTTTT. Protein: CASSYERGEKLFF.

The chain combines TRBV11-2 with TRBJ2-5; maybe TRBD1 (6 bases). V dropped 0 bases and J dropped 2 bases, with 10 bases sitting between them. The CDR3 totals 15 residues. Germline values: CDR1 SGHAT, CDR2 FQNNGV. DNA for the CDR3: TGTGCCAGCAGCTTAGATGGAGGACAGCAAGAGACCCAGTACTTC. It specifies CASSLDGGQQETQYF. The full variable domain, its missing parts supplied by reference TRBV11-2 and TRBJ2-5, is EAGVAQSPRYKIIEKRQSVAFWCNPISGHATLYWYQQILGQGPKLLIQFQNNGVVDDSQLPKDRFSAERLKGVDSTLKIQPAKLEDSAVYLCASSLDGGQQETQYFGPGTRLLVL.

This clonotype was observed a handful of times. This rearrangement joins TRBV27 to TRBJ1-2; 9 nucleotides agree with TRBD1. The CDR3 has 13 residues. Germline lookup yields CDR1 MNHEY and CDR2 SMNVEV (reference sequence). Trimming cost V 6 bases and J 7 bases; bases outside gene matches: 6. CDR3 loop: CASRITGGLGYTF. The CDR3 DNA reads TGTGCCAGCAGGATTACAGGGGGCCTTGGCTACACCTTC.

The sample holds a few counts of this clonotype. This chain links TRBV20-1 with TRBJ1-3, with D unresolved. The V end lost 3 bases, the J end lost 4 bases, and 10 bases lay between the germline ends. There are 13 residues in the CDR3. Germline lookup yields CDR1 DFQATT and CDR2 SNEGSKA (reference sequence). This CDR3 reads CSARATAGNTIYF. The CDR3 DNA reads as TGCAGTGCTAGGGCGACCGCCGGAAACACCATATATTTT.

The chain recombines TRBV12-3 or TRBV12-4 with TRBJ2-2; weak D call: TRBD2 (6 bases). This CDR3 is built from 15 residues. V was trimmed by 7 bases and J by 1 base, leaving 13 bases between them. The CDR3 region is CASTGRLGNTGELFF. CDR3 bases: TGTGCCAGCACCGGGAGACTAGGGAACACCGGGGAGCTGTTTTTT.

This clonotype appeared a few times. The V call is TRBV27, the J call TRBJ2-4; maybe TRBD2 (7 bases). V lost 6 bases, J lost 1 base, and 16 bases lay in between. CDR3 size: 16 residues. CDR1 is MNHEY and CDR2 is SMNVEV in the germline V gene (reference sequence). This CDR3 reads CASSPGRGQAKNIQYF. In nucleotides, the CDR3 is TGTGCCAGCAGCCCAGGGCGGGGGCAGGCCAAAAACATTCAGTACTTC.

The chain links TRBV7-9 to TRBJ2-3, with D uncertain. The CDR3 has 14 residues. The V gene's germline CDR1 is SEHNR and CDR2 FQNEAQ (reference sequence). V lost 3 bases and J lost 4, with 11 bases in between. CDR3 loop: CASSFSRAPDTQYF. The CDR3 coding sequence is TGTGCCAGCAGCTTCTCCAGAGCCCCAGATACGCAGTATTTT.

This clonotype was counted only a few times. The chain joins TRBV7-8 to TRBJ2-5; 8 bases align to TRBD1. The CDR3 is 16 amino acids. V lost 1 base and J lost 2; bases outside the gene matches: 6. Germline-derived CDR1 and CDR2 are SGHVS and FQNEAQ. This chain's CDR3 is CASSLGRQGQQETQYF. DNA of the CDR3: TGTGCCAGCAGCTTAGGCCGACAGGGGCAACAAGAGACCCAGTACTTC.